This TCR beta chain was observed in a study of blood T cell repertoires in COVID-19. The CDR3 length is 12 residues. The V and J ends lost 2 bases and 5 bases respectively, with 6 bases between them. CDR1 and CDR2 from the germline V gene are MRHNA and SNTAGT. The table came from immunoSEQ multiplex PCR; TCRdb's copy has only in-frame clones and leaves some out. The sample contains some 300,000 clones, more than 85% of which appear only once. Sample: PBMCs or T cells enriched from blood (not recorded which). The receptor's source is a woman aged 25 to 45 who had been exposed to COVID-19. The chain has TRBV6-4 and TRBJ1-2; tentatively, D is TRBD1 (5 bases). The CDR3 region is CASSDRGYGYTF. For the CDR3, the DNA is TGTGCCAGCAGTGACAGGGGATATGGCTACACCTTC.